This T cell receptor (beta chain) was profiled in a study of cytomegalovirus exposure and HLA in healthy donors. The PCR made use of 60 Vbeta and 13 Jbeta primers. Only in-frame clones appear in the TCRdb table, and some are missing; sequencing was by immunoSEQ multiplex PCR. The sample has about 190,000 clones, 70% to 75% seen once. The specimen sequenced was PBMCs. The clonotype originates from a man aged 30 to 39 in good health and CMV-seropositive.

The CDR3 nucleotides are TGCGCCAGCAGCTTGGCGGGGGGCCCCCAAGAGACCCAGTACTTC. Its protein is CASSLAGGPQETQYF. The rearrangement joins TRBV5-1 to TRBJ2-5; maybe TRBD2 (7 bases). In germline, CDR1 is SGHRS, CDR2 YFSETQ. The V end was cut by 0 bases, the J end by 1 base, with 10 bases between. The CDR3 sequence is 15 residues long.